This T cell receptor beta chain comes out of a study of blood T cell repertoires in COVID-19. Study details: COVID-19 samples from acute and convalescent phases originated in the United States, Italy and Spain.

Germline V gene sequence: CDR1 SGHRS, CDR2 YFSETQ. The length of the CDR3 is 15 residues. The germline V and J ends were trimmed by 3 bases and 2 bases, with 13 bases remaining between them. Measured with immunoSEQ multiplex PCR; TCRdb has only the in-frame clones, and not every one. Of roughly 460,000 clones in the sample, 80% to 90% were seen once. Sequencing was done on a sample of peripheral blood. This chain joins TRBV5-1 and TRBJ2-3; D is possibly TRBD1 (6 bases). The clonotype was recovered from a man aged 18 to 30 with COVID-19, enrolled during active disease. The CDR3, as DNA: TGCGCCAGCAGCTCCAGACAGGTAAACACAGATACGCAGTATTTT. This encodes CASSSRQVNTDTQYF.